Sequencing of this T cell receptor beta chain was carried out in a study of cytomegalovirus exposure and HLA in healthy donors. For the study at large: T cells numbering about 180 million yielded some 100 million unique TCR beta sequences in an earlier analysis.

Notes on this clone: Its antigen is as yet unknown.

PCR primers comprised 60 Vbeta and 13 Jbeta primers. Data came from immunoSEQ multiplex PCR; TCRdb stores just in-frame clones and leaves some out. The sample has more than 95,000 clones, 80% to 85% seen once. Findings of the study overall: The study reported that TCR beta sequences accurately predicted HLA-A and HLA-B alleles in most subjects. The study recorded fewer than 200 TCR beta chains that were cytomegalovirus-associated.

The CDR3 has 16 residues. Sequenced sample: PBMCs. V is TRBV21-1 and J is TRBJ2-3; whether TRBD2, the table's D call, matches the DNA was not checked. TRBV21-1 is tagged as a pseudogene. The TCR was taken from a woman aged 30 to 39 in good health and CMV-seronegative. In DNA, the CDR3 is TGTGCCACCAGGGTACTTACTTTACCCAGCACAGATACGCAGTATTTT. Residues: CATRVLTLPSTDTQYF.